This T cell receptor beta chain was documented in a study of regulatory T cells in long-lasting Graves disease. Findings and caveats of the study: Newly diagnosed Graves' patients exceeded persistent ones in TCR diversity. It was in persistent disease that TRBV28, TRBJ1-2 and TRBJ2-5 were favored.

For TCR beta, libraries came from iRepertoire HTBI primers and Arm-PCR of CDR3 regions. TCRdb re-derived calls from the multiplex PCR reads in MiXCR, one entry per CDR3 protein. The repertoire includes about 620,000 distinct CDR3 sequences, 15% to 20% of them detected once, and 15% to 20% sits in the top ten. Trimming cost V 3 bases and J 7 bases, with 13 bases left between them. Germline V gene data show CDR1 as KGHSH and CDR2 as LQKENI. The CDR3 runs to 14 residues. On this clonotype itself: Its specificity is not known.

Specified time point: newly diagnosed GD, antithyroid drugs for less than 3 months. Preparation of the TCR library used RNA extracted from PBMCs. American Thyroid Association guidelines were used to diagnose Graves' disease. In addition, the sample was reused for a study of T cells in Graves' hyperthyroidism and ophthalmopathy.

Sequencing used peripheral blood mononuclear cells (PBMCs), obtained at new diagnosis, from a patient treated with antithyroid drugs. The chain is built from TRBV18 and TRBJ1-5, with D unclear. The clonotype comes from a woman in her 30s with Graves disease. The CDR3 bases are TGTGCCAGCTCACCTCGGTCAGTAGAACAGCCCCAGCATTTT. It translates to CASSPRSVEQPQHF.